The rows below give T cell receptor beta chains drawn from one sample of a study of T cell changes during pregnancy in multiple sclerosis. Assay: immunoSEQ multiplex PCR; the TCRdb copy retains only in-frame clones and omits some. This sample has around 66,000 clones, with 90% to 95% found just once. Sample: peripheral blood, taken in the third trimester of pregnancy. The receptors come from a female donor in good health, enrolled as a control in a pregnancy study. Both conserved end residues are part of each CDR3. D genes are given only for firm matches. Size is omitted from some rows. Given values are once, few, many or a class for expanded clones.

d_call j_call clone_size v_call cdr3_nt cdr3_aa
TRBD2 TRBJ2-7 NA TRBV27 TGTGCCAGCAGTTGGGGGGGGGTCTCCTCCTACGAGCAGTACTTC CASSWGGVSSYEQYF
NA TRBJ1-1 once TRBV4-1 TGCGCCAGCAGCCAAGGGAGTCTCAGGGGTAGAAATATGAACACTGAAGCTTTCTTT CASSQGSLRGRNMNTEAFF
NA TRBJ2-1 NA TRBV29-1 TGCAGCGGAAGCGGGCTAATTGGGAATGAGCAGTTCTTC CSGSGLIGNEQFF
NA TRBJ1-4 NA TRBV6-5 TGTGCCAGCAGTTATCTCGGAAGGAGCGAAAAACTGTTTTTT CASSYLGRSEKLFF
TRBD1 TRBJ2-5 NA TRBV2 TGTGCCAGCAGTTTCGACAGGGGGGGAGAGACCCAGTACTTC CASSFDRGGETQYF
TRBD1 TRBJ2-5 NA TRBV2 TGTGCCAGCGGAAAGACAGGGAGACAAGAGACCCAGTACTTC CASGKTGRQETQYF
TRBD2 TRBJ2-5 NA TRBV5-8 TGTGCCAGCAGCCAGGGACTAGCGGGGGGTTCCTTCTTAAAGACCCAGTACTTC CASSQGLAGGSFLKTQYF
NA TRBJ2-4 NA TRBV2 TGTGCCAGCAGTGGTACACAAGTTTGGTACTTC CASSGTQVWYF
NA TRBJ2-2 NA TRBV19 TGTGCCAGTAGTGCCTGGGGGGCGGGGGCGAACACCGGGGAGCTGTTTTTT CASSAWGAGANTGELFF
NA TRBJ1-5 NA TRBV19 TGTGCCAGTAGTACGTACCCCGGGAGCAATCAGCCCCAGCATTTT CASSTYPGSNQPQHF
NA TRBJ2-7 NA TRBV7-9 TGTGCCAGCAGCGGAACCGGGGGGCGGACCTACGAGCAGTACTTC CASSGTGGRTYEQYF
TRBD1 TRBJ1-5 NA TRBV23-1 TGCGCCAGCAGGGACGGGACAGGGGGCTGTCAGCCCCAGCATTTT CASRDGTGGCQPQHF